This T cell receptor beta chain comes out of a study of OX40 agonist ivuxolimab in advanced cancers. Blood specimens came from baseline, cycle 4 day 1, and cycle 7 day 1. Points on this clone: The antigen remains undetermined.

Some clones are missing from TCRdb's copy, which holds only in-frame ones; the method was immunoSEQ multiplex PCR. Here the sample spans around 60,000 clones, 87% being singletons. The study's findings and limits: Partial responders at 0.1-3.0 mg/kg had among the lowest clonal expansion. Low normalized T-cell clonal expansion also characterized some of the nonresponders.

CDR3 length: 18 residues. CDR1 is SGHKS, CDR2 YYEKEE, per germline (reference sequence). The V end was cut by 4 bases, the J end by 1 base, with 20 bases between. The material was CD4+ or CD8+ T cells sorted from blood, obtained in a trial of the OX40 agonist ivuxolimab. The chain uses TRBV5-5 and TRBJ2-2; unclear D gene. The sequence came from an adult with an advanced solid tumor such as melanoma, head and neck, liver or kidney cancer. This CDR3 reads CASSQMNEGMQNTGELFF. The DNA of the CDR3 is TGTGCCAGCAGCCAAATGAACGAAGGAATGCAGAACACCGGGGAGCTGTTTTTT.